These T cell receptor beta chains were read from a single sample in a study of human T cells and chemical hapten exposure. Via MiXCR, TCRdb re-called the RACE reads, giving one row per CDR3 protein. The sample contains tens of thousands of distinct CDR3 sequences, around 10% of which appear only once. Sequences were derived from whole blood, sampled in connection with sensitization to the hapten diphenylcyclopropenone (DPC). These receptors originate from a woman aged 40 to 49 with alopecia areata. Some clones in this sample may be carry-over from other donors' samples. Both conserved end residues are part of each CDR3. Fields, in order: clone size, D gene, J gene, V gene, CDR3 protein, CDR3 DNA. The D gene is left open where the match is weak. Clone size appears in some rows only: once, few, many, or a class for an expanded clone.

>-|TRBD1|TRBJ2-1|TRBV24-1
CATSDLGQGPAGQFF
TGTGCCACCAGTGATTTGGGACAGGGGCCCGCTGGGCAGTTCTTC
>once|TRBD2|TRBJ2-5|TRBV11-2
CASSLGFSSGVQETQYF
TGTGCCAGCAGCTTAGGTTTTTCTAGCGGGGTCCAAGAGACCCAGTACTTC
>many|-|TRBJ2-5|TRBV7-6
CASSLALGRGIGETQYF
TGTGCCAGCAGCTTAGCGCTTGGCAGGGGCATCGGAGAGACCCAGTACTTC
>few|-|TRBJ2-7|TRBV11-1
CASSPNIHGSSYEQYF
TGTGCCAGCAGCCCGAACATCCATGGAAGCTCCTACGAGCAGTACTTC
>-|-|TRBJ1-5|TRBV7-9
CPSSGPGPQHF
TGTCCCAGCAGCGGGCCAGGGCCCCAGCATTTT
>-|-|TRBJ1-2|TRBV3-1
CASSSTGRPNGYTF
TGTGCCAGCAGCTCCACGGGGCGACCGAATGGCTACACCTTC
>many|-|TRBJ2-2|TRBV6-4
CASSDRGMAGELFF
TGTGCCAGCAGTGACAGGGGGATGGCCGGGGAGCTGTTTTTT
>-|-|TRBJ1-1|TRBV7-2
CASSPRRGEGNTEAFF
TGTGCCAGCAGCCCACGCCGAGGGGAAGGGAACACTGAAGCTTTCTTT
>few|-|TRBJ2-5|TRBV3-1
CASSHVAGIETQYF
TGTGCCAGCAGCCATGTCGCGGGGATAGAGACCCAGTACTTC
>few|-|TRBJ2-5|TRBV12-3/TRBV12-4
CASSLGLAQETQYF
TGTGCCAGCAGCTTGGGACTCGCACAAGAGACCCAGTACTTC
>many|-|TRBJ1-2|TRBV4-3
CASSPVGGDYGYTF
TGCGCCAGCAGCCCTGTCGGCGGAGACTATGGCTACACCTTC
>many|-|TRBJ2-1|TRBV30
CAWNQIAPNEQFF
TGTGCCTGGAACCAAATAGCGCCCAATGAGCAGTTCTTC
>many|-|TRBJ2-3|TRBV11-2
CASSLRLTDTQYF
TGTGCCAGCAGCCTCAGACTCACAGATACGCAGTATTTT
>many|-|TRBJ1-2|TRBV7-2
CASSSGTHYGYTF
TGTGCCAGCAGTTCCGGGACACACTATGGCTACACCTTC
>few|-|TRBJ1-1|TRBV14
CASSQDLGVNTEAFF
TGTGCCAGCAGCCAAGATCTAGGGGTGAACACTGAAGCTTTCTTT
>few|-|TRBJ1-4|TRBV6-5
CASRAYEKLFF
TGTGCCAGCAGGGCATATGAAAAACTGTTTTTT
>many|TRBD2|TRBJ2-3|TRBV14
CASSPTSGGTDTQYF
TGTGCCAGCAGCCCCACTAGCGGGGGGACAGATACGCAGTATTTT
>many|TRBD1|TRBJ2-4|TRBV7-9
CASSLGSPQGFIQYF
TGTGCCAGCAGCTTAGGATCCCCACAGGGGTTCATTCAGTACTTC
>many|TRBD2|TRBJ2-1|TRBV6-6
CASIRTSGGEQFF
TGTGCCAGCATCCGGACTAGCGGGGGGGAGCAGTTCTTC
>many|-|TRBJ1-1|TRBV12-3/TRBV12-4
CASSFLGPREAFF
TGTGCCAGCAGTTTTCTAGGGCCAAGGGAAGCTTTCTTT
>few|-|TRBJ2-2|TRBV4-3
CASSQDLTGELFF
TGCGCCAGCAGCCAAGATCTCACCGGGGAGCTGTTTTTT
>many|TRBD1|TRBJ1-1|TRBV4-3
CASSQVPLRQGGTEAFF
TGCGCCAGCAGCCAAGTGCCGCTTAGACAGGGGGGGACTGAAGCTTTCTTT
>many|-|TRBJ2-2|TRBV19
CASSMSQTNTGELFF
TGTGCCAGTAGTATGTCTCAGACCAACACCGGGGAGCTGTTTTTT
>many|TRBD1|TRBJ1-2|TRBV6-6
CASSYSTGQGDYGYTF
TGTGCCAGCAGTTACTCGACGGGACAGGGGGACTATGGCTACACCTTC
>-|-|TRBJ1-4|TRBV7-8
CASSWGGQLRKNCFF
-
>many|-|TRBJ2-7|TRBV5-1
CASSLDRTTTYEQYF
TGCGCCAGCAGCTTGGACAGGACGACAACCTACGAGCAGTACTTC
>-|TRBD1|TRBJ2-5|TRBV6-2/TRBV6-3
CASQDRGKETQYF
TGTGCCAGCCAGGACAGGGGAAAAGAGACCCAGTACTTC
>few|-|TRBJ1-2|TRBV4-1
CASSPARQAAYGYTF
TGCGCCAGCAGCCCCGCTAGGCAGGCCGCCTATGGCTACACCTTC
>many|-|TRBJ2-7|TRBV6-2/TRBV6-3
CASSYRAGEQYF
TGTGCCAGCAGTTACCGGGCGGGCGAGCAGTACTTC
>-|TRBD1|TRBJ2-2|TRBV29-1
CSVASGQGASTGELFF
TGCAGCGTTGCCTCGGGACAGGGGGCGAGCACCGGGGAGCTGTTTTTT